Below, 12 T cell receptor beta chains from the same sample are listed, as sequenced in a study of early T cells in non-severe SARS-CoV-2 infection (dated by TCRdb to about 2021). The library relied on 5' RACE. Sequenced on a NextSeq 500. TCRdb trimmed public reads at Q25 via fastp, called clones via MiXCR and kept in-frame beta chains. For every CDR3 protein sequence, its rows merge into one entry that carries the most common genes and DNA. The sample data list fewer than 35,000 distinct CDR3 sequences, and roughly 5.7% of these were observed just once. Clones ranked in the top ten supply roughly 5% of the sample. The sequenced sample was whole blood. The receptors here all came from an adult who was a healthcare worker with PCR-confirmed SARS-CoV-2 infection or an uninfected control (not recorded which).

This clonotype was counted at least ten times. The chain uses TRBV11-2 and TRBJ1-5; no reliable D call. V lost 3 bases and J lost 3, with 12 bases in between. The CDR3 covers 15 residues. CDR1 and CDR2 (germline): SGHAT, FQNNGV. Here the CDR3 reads CASSLYGEDNQPQHF. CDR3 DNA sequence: TGTGCCAGCAGCTTGTACGGGGAAGACAATCAGCCCCAGCATTTT.

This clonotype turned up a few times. The CDR3 is CASSSSNRNRGTF. The CDR3 DNA reads TGTGCCAGCAGCTCCTCAAACAGGAATAGGGGCACCTTC. This rearrangement joins TRBV11-2 to TRBJ1-2, with D possibly being TRBD1 (5 bases). Trimming took 4 bases from V and 13 from J, leaving 19 bases between them. The CDR3 runs to 13 residues. Germline CDR1 and CDR2: SGHAT and FQNNGV.

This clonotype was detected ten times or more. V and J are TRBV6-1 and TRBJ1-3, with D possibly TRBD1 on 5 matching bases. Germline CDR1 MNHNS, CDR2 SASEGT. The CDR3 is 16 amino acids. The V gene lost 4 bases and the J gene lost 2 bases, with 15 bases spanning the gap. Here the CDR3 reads CASSVQTELTGNTIYF. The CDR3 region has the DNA TGTGCCAGCAGTGTTCAGACAGAACTTACTGGAAACACCATATATTTT.

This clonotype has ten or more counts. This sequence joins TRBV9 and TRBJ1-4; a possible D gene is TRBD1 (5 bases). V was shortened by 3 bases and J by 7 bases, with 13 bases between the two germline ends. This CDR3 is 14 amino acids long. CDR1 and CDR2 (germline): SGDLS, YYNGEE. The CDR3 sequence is CASSAEGSSEKLFF. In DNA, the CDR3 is TGTGCCAGCAGCGCGGAGGGGAGCAGTGAAAAACTGTTTTTT.

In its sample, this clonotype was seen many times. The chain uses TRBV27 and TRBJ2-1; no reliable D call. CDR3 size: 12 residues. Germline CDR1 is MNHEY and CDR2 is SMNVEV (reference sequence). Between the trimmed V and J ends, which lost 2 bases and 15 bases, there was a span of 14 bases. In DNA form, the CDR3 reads TGTGCCAGCAGTTTAACCCCTTTTTCCCCGTTCTTC. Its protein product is CASSLTPFSPFF.

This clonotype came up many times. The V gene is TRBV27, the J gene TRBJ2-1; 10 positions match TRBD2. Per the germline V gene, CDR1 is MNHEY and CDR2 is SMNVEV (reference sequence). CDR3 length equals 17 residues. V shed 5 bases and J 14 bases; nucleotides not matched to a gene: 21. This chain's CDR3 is CASSPPSGRARMGVEFF. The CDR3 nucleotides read TGTGCCAGCAGTCCCCCCAGCGGGAGGGCCAGAATGGGTGTTGAGTTCTTC.

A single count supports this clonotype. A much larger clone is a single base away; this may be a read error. In DNA form, the CDR3 reads TGTGCCAGCAGCCAACTAGCGGGAGGGTCGTACAATGAGCAGTTCTTC. Protein product: CASSQLAGGSYNEQFF. The chain joins TRBV3-1 to TRBJ2-1, with TRBD2 matching over 12 bases. The germline gives CDR1 LGHDT, CDR2 YNNKEL (reference sequence). With V trimmed by 2 bases and J by 4 bases, 3 bases remained unmatched. The CDR3 has 16 amino acids.

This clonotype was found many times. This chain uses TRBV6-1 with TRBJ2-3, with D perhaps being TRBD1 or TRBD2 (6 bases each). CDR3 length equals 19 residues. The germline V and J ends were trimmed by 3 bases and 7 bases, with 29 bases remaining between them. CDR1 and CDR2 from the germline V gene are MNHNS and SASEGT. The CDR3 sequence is CASSDSLWGATTRPNTQYF. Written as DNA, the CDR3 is TGTGCCAGCAGTGACTCCCTCTGGGGGGCGACTACCAGACCCAATACGCAGTATTTT.

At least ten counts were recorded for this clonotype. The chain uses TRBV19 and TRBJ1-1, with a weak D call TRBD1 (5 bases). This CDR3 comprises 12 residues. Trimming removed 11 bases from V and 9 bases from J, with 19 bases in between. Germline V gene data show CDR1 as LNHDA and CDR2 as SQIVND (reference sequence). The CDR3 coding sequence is TGTGCCTCCGACGACCGGGACGCCAAAGCTTTCTTT. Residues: CASDDRDAKAFF.

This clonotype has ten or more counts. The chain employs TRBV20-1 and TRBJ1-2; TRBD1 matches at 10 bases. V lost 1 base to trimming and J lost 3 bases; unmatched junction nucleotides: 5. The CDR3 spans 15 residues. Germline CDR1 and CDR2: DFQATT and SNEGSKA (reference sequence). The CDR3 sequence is CSARVDRGPYYGYTF. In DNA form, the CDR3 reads TGCAGTGCTAGAGTCGACAGGGGGCCCTACTATGGCTACACCTTC.

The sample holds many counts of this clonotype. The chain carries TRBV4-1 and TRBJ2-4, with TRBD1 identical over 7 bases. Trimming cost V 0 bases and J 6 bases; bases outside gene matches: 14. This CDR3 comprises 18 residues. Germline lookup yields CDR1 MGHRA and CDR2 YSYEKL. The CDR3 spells CASSQDPLSGTAINIQYF. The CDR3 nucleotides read TGCGCCAGCAGCCAAGACCCCTTGTCCGGGACAGCTATAAACATTCAGTACTTC.

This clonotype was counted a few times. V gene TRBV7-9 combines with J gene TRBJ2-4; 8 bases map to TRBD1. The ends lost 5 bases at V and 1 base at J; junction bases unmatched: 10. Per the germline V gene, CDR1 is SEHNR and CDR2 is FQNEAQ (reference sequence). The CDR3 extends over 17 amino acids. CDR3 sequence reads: CASSPRTGPGAKNIQYF. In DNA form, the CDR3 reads TGTGCCAGCAGCCCTAGGACAGGGCCGGGGGCCAAAAACATTCAGTACTTC.